This T cell receptor beta chain was observed in a study of cytomegalovirus exposure and HLA in healthy donors. The germline V and J ends were trimmed by 2 bases and 1 base, with 16 bases remaining between them. There are 16 residues in the CDR3. Germline V gene lookup returns CDR1 SGHRS and CDR2 YFSETQ. PCR involved 60 Vbeta and 13 Jbeta primers. Some clones are missing from TCRdb's copy, which holds only in-frame ones; the method was immunoSEQ multiplex PCR. This table has over 150,000 clones, around four fifths appearing once. This TCR derives from a woman aged 18-30 years in good health and CMV-seronegative. The chain joins TRBV5-1 to TRBJ2-7; TRBD1 is a possible D gene (6 bases). Sequenced sample: PBMCs. CDR3: CASSLTSGQLSYEQYF. The CDR3 DNA follows: TGCGCCAGCAGCTTAACTTCGGGACAACTATCCTACGAGCAGTACTTC.